These 24 T cell receptor beta chains originate from one sample sequenced in a study of molecular identifiers for immune sequencing clone quantification. TCRdb fed the PCR reads into MiXCR, producing one record per CDR3 protein. This table has approximately 590,000 distinct CDR3 sequences, approximately 24% appearing once. Sequencing was performed on naive CD8+ T cells from blood, with Jurkat cell RNA spiked in. The subset is: FACS-sorted CD8+CD4-CCR7+CD45RA+ naive T cells. These receptors came from a human donor in good health. Some libraries in this study had Jurkat cell RNA spiked in.

This clonotype has only one observation. The CDR3 carries no conserved terminal phenylalanine or tryptophan, so it likely arises from a read error. The rearrangement uses TRBV27 and TRBJ1-1; D is uncertain. Germline V gene sequence: CDR1 MNHEY, CDR2 SMNVEV (reference sequence). CDR3 length: 14 residues. The CDR3 reads CASGLSARVTEAFL. CDR3 nucleotide sequence: TGTGCCAGCGGTTTATCAGCGCGGGTTACTGAAGCTTTCCTT.

This sequence joins TRBV13 and TRBJ1-1; maybe TRBD1 (5 bases). The CDR3 totals 12 residues. The germline gives CDR1 PRHDT, CDR2 FYEKMQ (reference sequence). V gave up 5 bases and J gave up 8 bases, with 12 bases separating them. The CDR3 region is CASSLWGLEAFF. CDR3 nucleotide sequence: TGTGCCAGCAGCCTGTGGGGACTCGAAGCTTTCTTT.

This clonotype has just a few counts. The chain couples TRBV6-1 to TRBJ2-7, with a weak D call TRBD1 (6 bases). Trimming removed 5 bases at V and 0 bases at J, with 14 bases between. Germline CDR1 is MNHNS and CDR2 is SASEGT. The CDR3 totals 15 residues. For the CDR3, the DNA is TGTGCCAGCAGTCTAGACAGGCCAAGCTCCTACGAGCAGTACTTC. Translation gives CASSLDRPSSYEQYF.

This clonotype came up many times. The chain carries TRBV29-1 and TRBJ2-7, with TRBD1 identical over 11 bases. Unmatched junction bases numbered 5, after V lost 1 base and J lost 3 bases. The CDR3 has 15 amino acids. Germline CDR1 SQVTM, CDR2 ANQGSEA. The CDR3 DNA is TGCAGCGTTGAAGGTGCGGGACAGGGGGTCTACGAGCAGTACTTC. This codes for CSVEGAGQGVYEQYF.

The CDR3: CAWSDWAGKTQYF. The DNA of the CDR3 is TGTGCCTGGAGTGATTGGGCCGGCAAGACCCAGTACTTC. V gene TRBV30 combines with J gene TRBJ2-5, with no clear D. CDR1 is GTSNPN and CDR2 is SVGIG in the germline V gene (reference sequence). V was clipped by 1 base and J by 6 bases, with 12 bases between them. CDR3 size: 13 residues.

The table lists this clonotype with many counts. The CDR3 DNA follows: TGTGCCAGCAGCACAGGGGGATCAGATACGCAGTATTTT. Its protein is CASSTGGSDTQYF. This chain joins TRBV9 and TRBJ2-3, with 8 bases lining up with TRBD1. Germline-derived CDR1 and CDR2 are SGDLS and YYNGEE. The V segment lost 4 bases and the J segment 4 bases; nucleotides outside the gene matches: 2. This CDR3 region has 13 residues.

The V and J genes are TRBV29-1 and TRBJ2-7; 9 bases line up with TRBD1. CDR1 is SQVTM and CDR2 is ANQGSEA in the germline V gene. J gave up 0 bases and V 8 bases, and 5 bases lay outside the gene matches. CDR3 length: 13 amino acids. DNA for the CDR3: TGCAGCACTGGGACAGGGATCTCCTACGAGCAGTACTTC. Protein product: CSTGTGISYEQYF.

V and J are TRBV6-1 and TRBJ2-5; D not certain. V was pared by 6 bases and J by 1 base, with 21 bases between. The CDR3 covers 17 residues. Germline V lookup: CDR1 MNHNS, CDR2 SASEGT. CDR3 sequence: CASSATVPYRIQETQYF. In nucleotides, the CDR3 is TGTGCCAGCAGCGCCACCGTCCCGTACAGAATCCAAGAGACCCAGTACTTC.

This clonotype appeared a single time. A clone one base away is much larger, so this may be a read error. The chain joins TRBV25-1 to TRBJ2-7; the D gene is possibly TRBD2 (5 bases). This CDR3 comprises 16 residues. The ends were cut back, 0 bases at V and 7 bases at J, with 19 bases in the middle. The V gene's germline CDR1 is MGHDK and CDR2 SYGVNS. The CDR3 protein is CASSEYEASLSKEQYF. For the CDR3, the DNA is TGTGCCAGCAGTGAATACGAGGCTAGCCTGTCGAAAGAGCAGTACTTC.

The chain is built from TRBV20-1 and TRBJ2-1; D perhaps matches TRBD2 (5 bases). Trimming cost V 5 bases and J 0 bases, with 14 bases left between them. CDR3 length equals 15 residues. Germline CDR1 reads DFQATT; CDR2 reads SNEGSKA (reference sequence). The CDR3 DNA follows: TGCAGTGCTCGCCCTCTAGGGAGCTCCTACAATGAGCAGTTCTTC. It translates to CSARPLGSSYNEQFF.

This clonotype was found many times. J is TRBJ2-2 and V is TRBV4-3; TRBD2 aligns across 11 bases. V dropped 0 bases and J dropped 3; count of bases not matched to a gene: 6. The CDR3 sequence is 18 residues long. Germline V gene sequence: CDR1 LGHNA, CDR2 YSLEER. The CDR3 DNA reads as TGCGCCAGCAGCCAAGAGCTAGCGGGGGGAGGATACACCGGGGAGCTGTTTTTT. It specifies CASSQELAGGGYTGELFF.

This clonotype was counted a few times. This chain connects TRBV30 to TRBJ2-7, with a weak D call TRBD1 (5 bases). The CDR3 runs to 13 residues. Per germline, CDR1 GTSNPN and CDR2 SVGIG (reference sequence). V was clipped by 2 bases and J by 5 bases, with 13 bases between them. The chain's CDR3 is CAWSSTGTDEQYF. CDR3 nucleotide sequence: TGTGCCTGGAGTTCAACAGGAACCGACGAGCAGTACTTC.

This clonotype was seen a few times. The chain employs TRBV4-1 and TRBJ2-2; 10 nucleotides match TRBD2. CDR3 length: 20 residues. Germline V gene sequence: CDR1 MGHRA, CDR2 YSYEKL. Germline trimming cut 3 bases from V and 6 bases from J; bases unmatched to any gene: 19. CDR3: CASSQFDAGQTAGGAGELFF. CDR3 DNA: TGCGCCAGCAGCCAGTTTGACGCAGGGCAAACAGCGGGAGGGGCCGGGGAGCTGTTTTTT.

Ten or more counts support this clonotype. The V call is TRBV7-8, the J call TRBJ2-7; D unresolved. CDR3 length: 12 amino acids. Between the trimmed V and J ends, which lost 5 bases and 7 bases, there was a span of 12 bases. The germline V gene has CDR1 SGHVS and CDR2 FQNEAQ. This chain's CDR3 is CASSASGPEQYF. The CDR3 coding sequence is TGTGCCAGCAGCGCGAGTGGTCCTGAGCAGTACTTC.

Many counts were recorded for this clonotype. The chain employs TRBV2 and TRBJ1-1, with a possible D match to TRBD1 (5 bases). Germline V lookup: CDR1 SNHLY, CDR2 FYNNEI. Between the trimmed V and J ends, which lost 6 bases and 4 bases, there was a span of 24 bases. CDR3 size: 17 residues. The CDR3 sequence is CASSEGTGVISSTEAFF. The CDR3 DNA is TGTGCCAGCAGCGAGGGGACGGGCGTTATCTCTTCCACTGAAGCTTTCTTT.

Remarks on this clonotype: This clone may be a read error of a much larger clone one base away. The chain is built from TRBV20-1 and TRBJ1-1; D not resolved. The CDR3 is 13 amino acids. Trimming pared 5 bases from V and 5 bases from J, leaving 15 bases between. In germline, CDR1 is DFQATT, CDR2 SNEGSKA (reference sequence). The CDR3 spells CSAGAGIATEAFF. The DNA for the CDR3 is TGCAGTGCTGGAGCCGGAATTGCGACTGAAGCTTTCTTT.

The V call is TRBV6-6, the J call TRBJ1-2; D is unresolved. Germline CDR1 reads MNHNY; CDR2 reads SVGAGI (reference sequence). Trimming took 0 bases from V and 4 from J, leaving 9 bases between them. The CDR3 has 14 amino acids. The CDR3 here is CASSYSPGVYGYTF. The CDR3 DNA follows: TGTGCCAGCAGTTACTCGCCGGGCGTCTATGGCTACACCTTC.

This clonotype was picked up a small number of times. This chain uses TRBV6-2 or TRBV6-3 with TRBJ2-6, with D possibly matching TRBD2 (6 bases). CDR3 length equals 16 residues. Trimming left V 6 bases short and J 1 base short, with 13 bases between. The germline CDR1 and CDR2 sequences are MNHEY and SVGEGT. Here the CDR3 reads CASSRRLVSGANVLTF. CDR3 nucleotide sequence: TGTGCCAGCAGCCGCAGACTAGTGTCTGGGGCCAACGTCCTGACTTTC.

This clonotype was picked up a small number of times. The chain combines TRBV18 with TRBJ2-1; 13 bases align to TRBD2. Germline lookup yields CDR1 KGHSH and CDR2 LQKENI. The CDR3 is 17 residues long. Trimming at V came to 4 bases and at J to 0 bases, leaving 3 bases not matched to a gene. The CDR3 region is CASSRTSGRASYNEQFF. The CDR3, as DNA: TGTGCCAGCTCACGGACTAGCGGGAGAGCCTCCTACAATGAGCAGTTCTTC.

The sample holds a few counts of this clonotype. The V call is TRBV6-2 or TRBV6-3, the J call TRBJ2-7; the match to TRBD2 covers 8 bases. Germline V gene sequence: CDR1 MNHEY, CDR2 SVGEGT. Losses at the gene ends were 3 bases for V and 3 bases for J; bases not matched to a gene: 4. The length of the CDR3 is 14 residues. The CDR3 DNA follows: TGTGCCAGCAGTTATAGCGGGACTTTCTACGAGCAGTACTTC. This codes for CASSYSGTFYEQYF.

Concerning this clonotype itself: This could be a read error, since a much larger clone is one nucleotide away. This chain joins TRBV6-5 and TRBJ1-5; 7 bases align to TRBD1. J lost 7 bases, V lost 4 bases, and 7 bases had no gene match. Per the germline V gene, CDR1 is MNHEY and CDR2 is SVGAGI. The CDR3 sequence is 14 residues long. The CDR3 region is CASSFRQGQQPQHF. The CDR3 DNA reads as TGTGCCAGCAGTTTCCGACAGGGCCAACAGCCCCAGCATTTT.

To note about this clonotype: A much larger clone differs by one base, so this may be a read error. The gene calls are TRBV4-2 and TRBJ2-3; D gene ambiguous. V was cut by 4 bases and J by 4 bases, with 12 bases left in between. Germline V gene data show CDR1 as LGHNA and CDR2 as YNFKEQ. This CDR3 contains 14 residues. The CDR3 loop reads CASSRLYPADTQYF. The CDR3, as DNA: TGTGCCAGCAGCCGCCTGTATCCAGCAGATACGCAGTATTTT.

This clonotype occurred a few times. The V and J genes are TRBV28 and TRBJ2-3; 7 positions agree with TRBD1. This CDR3 is 16 amino acids long. J was trimmed by 4 bases and V by 2 bases; bases with no gene match: 9. CDR1 MDHEN and CDR2 SYDVKM come from the germline V gene. The CDR3 DNA follows: TGTGCCAGCAGTTTAAAGAGGACAGGCCTCCCAGATACGCAGTATTTT. It yields the protein CASSLKRTGLPDTQYF.

The sample holds a few counts of this clonotype. V gene TRBV20-1 combines with J gene TRBJ1-1, with D possibly matching TRBD1 (6 bases). CDR1 is DFQATT, CDR2 SNEGSKA, per germline (reference sequence). The CDR3 has 20 amino acids. The V and J ends lost 0 bases and 3 bases respectively, with 29 bases between them. The CDR3 here is CSARDPDSLHGFGSDTEAFF. The CDR3 coding sequence is TGCAGTGCTAGAGATCCGGACAGCCTCCATGGATTTGGTTCGGACACTGAAGCTTTCTTT.